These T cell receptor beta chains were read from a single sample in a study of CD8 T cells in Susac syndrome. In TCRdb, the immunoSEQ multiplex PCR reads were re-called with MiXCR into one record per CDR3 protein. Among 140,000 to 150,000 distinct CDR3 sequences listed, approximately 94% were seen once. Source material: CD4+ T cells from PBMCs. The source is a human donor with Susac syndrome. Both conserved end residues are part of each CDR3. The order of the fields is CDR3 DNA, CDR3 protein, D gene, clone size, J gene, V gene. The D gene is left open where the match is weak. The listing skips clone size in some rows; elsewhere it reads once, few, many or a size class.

TGTGCCACCAGCGACCCAGGGGGGAACCAAGAGACCCAGTACTTC	CATSDPGGNQETQYF	-	-	TRBJ2-5	TRBV15
TGTGCCAGCAGCTTAGAACCCTCCTCAGGGACAGGGATTTCGGATACGCAGTATTTT	CASSLEPSSGTGISDTQYF	TRBD1	-	TRBJ2-3	TRBV11-2
TGCAGTGCTAAGGCAGGGACCACTGAAGCTTTCTTT	CSAKAGTTEAFF	-	-	TRBJ1-1	TRBV20-1
TGTGCCAGTAGTGGGGACAGTCGCAATGGCTACACCTTC	CASSGDSRNGYTF	TRBD1	-	TRBJ1-2	TRBV19
TGTGCCAGCAGCCCAGCAACCCTAGCGGGGGGCATTCCTTTT	CASSPATLAGGIPF	TRBD2	-	TRBJ2-3	TRBV7-8
TGTGCCAGCAGCCAAGAGTCCAGGGTCTATGAAAAACTGTTTTTT	CASSQESRVYEKLFF	-	-	TRBJ1-4	TRBV4-2
TGTGCCAGCAGCTTAGGGGGGCAGGGAACGAACGAGCAGTACTTC	CASSLGGQGTNEQYF	-	-	TRBJ2-7	TRBV7-2
TGTGCCAGCAGTGAACAAGGAGCGGGTGGCTACACCTTC	CASSEQGAGGYTF	-	once	TRBJ1-2	TRBV6-1
TGTGCCAGCAGCGCGGGCCCACCGAACACTGAAGCTTTCTTT	CASSAGPPNTEAFF	-	-	TRBJ1-1	TRBV5-4
TGTGCCAGTAGCAGCGGGTCTGGAAACACCATATATTTT	CASSSGSGNTIYF	-	-	TRBJ1-3	TRBV19
TGTGCCAGCAGCTTACTCGAGTCTCCCCTCCACTTT	CASSLLESPLHF	-	once	TRBJ1-6	TRBV2
TGTGCCAGCAGCTTAGGGCGGGAGGTGTACGAGCAGTACTTC	CASSLGREVYEQYF	TRBD2	-	TRBJ2-7	TRBV7-2
TGCAGTGCCATCCGGGACTCGAATCAGCCCCAGCATTTT	CSAIRDSNQPQHF	-	-	TRBJ1-5	TRBV20-1
TGTGCCAGCAGGGGCTCTGGAAACACCATATATTTT	CASRGSGNTIYF	-	once	TRBJ1-3	TRBV5-5
TGTGCCAGCAGCGAACGGGCCGGGGAGCTGTTTTTT	CASSERAGELFF	-	-	TRBJ2-2	TRBV7-3
TGCGCCAGCAGCCAAGTGGGTCGCTATGGCTACACCTTC	CASSQVGRYGYTF	-	-	TRBJ1-2	TRBV4-1
TGTGCCAGCTCACCACCTACAGGGCTAGATCGGGCTAACTATGGCTACACCTTC	CASSPPTGLDRANYGYTF	-	-	TRBJ1-2	TRBV18
TGTGCCAGCAGTTACCAGGGACAGGGGTTCATGCAGTATTTT	CASSYQGQGFMQYF	TRBD1	-	TRBJ2-3	TRBV6-2/TRBV6-3
TGTGCCACCAGCAGAGGGTGGGGTGGCAATCAGCCCCAGCATTTT	CATSRGWGGNQPQHF	-	-	TRBJ1-5	TRBV15
TGTGCCAGCAGTACTACGGACAGGGAGAGTTATGGCTACACCTTC	CASSTTDRESYGYTF	TRBD1	-	TRBJ1-2	TRBV12-3/TRBV12-4
TGTGCCAGCAGCGTACGGCAGGATGAGCAGTTCTTC	CASSVRQDEQFF	-	-	TRBJ2-1	TRBV9
TGCGCCAGCAGCCAAGGTTCAGGGAGGGGTGAAAAACTGTTTTTT	CASSQGSGRGEKLFF	-	-	TRBJ1-4	TRBV4-1
TGTGCCAGCCACCCCACAGGGGCGCTATTCAATGAGCAGTTCTTC	CASHPTGALFNEQFF	TRBD1	-	TRBJ2-1	TRBV28
TGCGCCAGCACCGAAGGGCATCAGCCCCAGCATTTT	CASTEGHQPQHF	-	-	TRBJ1-5	TRBV23-1
TGCAGCGTTGGACAGGGGAAAGGATACGAGCAGTACTTC	CSVGQGKGYEQYF	TRBD1	-	TRBJ2-7	TRBV29-1
TGTGCCAGTAGCCGGGACAGGGGGCGCCCCCAGCCCCAGCATTTT	CASSRDRGRPQPQHF	TRBD1	-	TRBJ1-5	TRBV19
TGTGCCAGCAGCCGAGCTCTACAGCCTCGGGCCAAAAACATTCAGTACTTC	CASSRALQPRAKNIQYF	-	-	TRBJ2-4	TRBV13
TGTGCCAGCAGTGAGAGGAGGGACGGAACCTACGAGCAGTACTTC	CASSERRDGTYEQYF	-	-	TRBJ2-7	TRBV2
TGTGCCAGCTCACCCCTTGGGGATTCGGGCTATGGCTACACCTTC	CASSPLGDSGYGYTF	-	-	TRBJ1-2	TRBV18
TGTGCCAGCAGTGACCAGGGGGTTGAGACCCAGTACTTC	CASSDQGVETQYF	TRBD1	-	TRBJ2-5	TRBV2
TGCAGTGCTCAAGCCATAGGCCCCAATCAGCCCCAGCATTTT	CSAQAIGPNQPQHF	-	-	TRBJ1-5	TRBV20-1
TGTGCCAGCAGCTACTCCTCCGCTGGCACAGATACGCAGTATTTT	CASSYSSAGTDTQYF	-	-	TRBJ2-3	TRBV3-1
TGTGCCAGCAGCCCGGGACGGCCGGAGACCCAGTACTTC	CASSPGRPETQYF	-	-	TRBJ2-5	TRBV5-4
TGCGCCAGCAGCTTGGCTAGTGGAGGATCTGGGGCCAACGTCCTGACTTTC	CASSLASGGSGANVLTF	-	-	TRBJ2-6	TRBV5-1
TGTGCCAGCAGCTTCGCCGGGCCCAGCACCAATGAGCAGTTCTTC	CASSFAGPSTNEQFF	-	-	TRBJ2-1	TRBV7-8
TGCAGCGTCGTCGAGGGCGGGATGAGGGAGACCCAGTACTTC	CSVVEGGMRETQYF	-	-	TRBJ2-5	TRBV29-1
TGTGCCAGCAGTTACCGTAACATATATTCACCCCTCCACTTT	CASSYRNIYSPLHF	-	-	TRBJ1-6	TRBV6-2/TRBV6-3